Below, one T cell receptor (beta chain) is given with its context. These data belong to a study of cytotoxic CD8 clonotypes in ibrutinib-treated CLL. This table comes from immunoSEQ multiplex PCR, and its TCRdb copy is limited to in-frame clones, with some not included. The data contain approximately 320,000 clones, approximately 67% of them singletons. Source: PBMCs, taken after 36 months of ibrutinib treatment. This TCR was recovered from a human donor with chronic lymphocytic leukemia.

In DNA, the CDR3 is TGTGCCAGCAGTTTATTCGGGCGATGGGGGACCTACGAGCAGTACTTC. Protein sequence: CASSLFGRWGTYEQYF. The chain links TRBV27 to TRBJ2-7; either TRBD1 or TRBD2 may supply D (5 bases each). From germline, CDR1 is MNHEY and CDR2 SMNVEV (reference sequence). CDR3 size: 16 residues. The V and J ends lost 1 base and 2 bases respectively, with 15 bases between them.